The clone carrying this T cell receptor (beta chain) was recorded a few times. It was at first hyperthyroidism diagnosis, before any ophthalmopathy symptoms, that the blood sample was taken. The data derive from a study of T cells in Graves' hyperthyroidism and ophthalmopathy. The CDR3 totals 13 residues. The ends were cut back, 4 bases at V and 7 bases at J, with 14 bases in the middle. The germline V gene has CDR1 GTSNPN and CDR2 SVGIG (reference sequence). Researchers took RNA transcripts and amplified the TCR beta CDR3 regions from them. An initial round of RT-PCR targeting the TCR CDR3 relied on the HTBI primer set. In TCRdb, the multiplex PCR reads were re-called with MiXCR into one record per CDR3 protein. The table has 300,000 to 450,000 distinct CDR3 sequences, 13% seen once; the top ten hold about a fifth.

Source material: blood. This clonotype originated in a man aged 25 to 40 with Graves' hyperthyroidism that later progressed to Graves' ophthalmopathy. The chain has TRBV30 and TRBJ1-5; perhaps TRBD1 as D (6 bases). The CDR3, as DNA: TGTGCCTGGACTCCGGACAGAGGGCAGCCCCAGCATTTT. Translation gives CAWTPDRGQPQHF. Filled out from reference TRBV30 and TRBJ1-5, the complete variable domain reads SQTIHQWPATLVQPVGSPLSLECTVEGTSNPNLYWYRQAAGRGLQLLFYSVGIGQISSEVPQNLSASRPQDRQFILSSKKLLLSDSGFYLCAWTPDRGQPQHFGDGTRLSIL.